Listed here are 13 T cell receptor beta chains from one sample, sequenced in a study of T cells expressing NK-cell markers. TCRdb re-called the 5' RACE reads; every CDR3 protein appears as one record, without DNA. In total, the table holds about 550,000 distinct CDR3 sequences. The material sequenced was blood T cells: a sorted CD56 or NKG2C T cell subset, CD4+ or CD8+ T cells, or bulk PBMC T cells (not recorded which). The receptor source for this set is a young man in good health.

This chain joins TRBV5-5 and TRBJ2-1; TCRdb's D call, TRBD2, is unchecked because there is no DNA. CDR3 length: 15 amino acids. Germline V lookup: CDR1 SGHKS, CDR2 YYEKEE (reference sequence). CDR3 region: CASSFGQGLWDEQFF. The full variable domain, with the rest looked up from reference TRBV5-5 and TRBJ2-1, is DAGVTQSPTHLIKTRGQQVTLRCSPISGHKSVSWYQQVLGQGPQFIFQYYEKEERGRGNFPDRFSARQFPNYSSELNVNALLLGDSALYLCASSFGQGLWDEQFFGPGTRLTVL.

The chain carries TRBV5-1 and TRBJ2-4; TCRdb outputs TRBD2, but without DNA this stays unchecked. Germline V gene data show CDR1 as SGHRS and CDR2 as YFSETQ. CDR3 length equals 18 residues. The CDR3 protein is CASSQGTSGRSGKNIQYF.

V and J are TRBV7-8 and TRBJ1-5; the TCRdb call, TRBD1, lacks DNA for checking. Looked up from germline, CDR1 is SGHVS and CDR2 is FQNEAQ. The CDR3 extends over 17 amino acids. The CDR3 reads CASSSYGQGASNQPQHF.

CDR3 protein: CASSRKIQGFTGELFF. The chain couples TRBV12-3 or TRBV12-4 to TRBJ2-2; TCRdb lists TRBD1, though no DNA is available to test this call. This CDR3 contains 16 residues.

The J gene is TRBJ1-1, the V gene TRBV9. Germline assignment: CDR1 SGDLS and CDR2 YYNGEE. CDR3 length: 13 amino acids. The CDR3 sequence is CASSVGEAAEAFF.

The chain employs TRBV7-2 and TRBJ2-1; no DNA is available, so the TRBD1 call from TCRdb remains unchecked. Germline V CDR1 and CDR2: SGHTA, FQGNSA. There are 17 residues in the CDR3. The CDR3 protein is CASSLNSGAPPYNEQFF.

J is TRBJ2-4 and V is TRBV28; there is no DNA to check the TCRdb D call of TRBD1. The CDR3 totals 18 residues. The germline CDR1 and CDR2 sequences are MDHEN and SYDVKM. CDR3 region: CASSFLTGGLEDKNIQYF.

J is TRBJ2-5 and V is TRBV6-1; the D gene TCRdb calls, TRBD1, cannot be checked with no DNA. This CDR3 has 13 amino acids. From germline, CDR1 is MNHNS and CDR2 SASEGT. This CDR3 reads CASSRQGSKAQYF.

The V call is TRBV4-1, the J call TRBJ1-1. CDR1 and CDR2 (germline): MGHRA, YSYEKL. The CDR3 runs to 14 residues. The CDR3 loop is CASSHLSPNTEAFF.

This chain links TRBV6-5 with TRBJ1-1; TCRdb designates TRBD1, a call that cannot be tested without DNA. Per the germline V gene, CDR1 is MNHEY and CDR2 is SVGAGI. The CDR3 length is 15 residues. CDR3 protein: CASSYSRTGGTEAFF.

The chain is built from TRBV4-1 and TRBJ2-1; with no DNA, the TCRdb D assignment of TRBD1 cannot be verified. The length of the CDR3 is 17 residues. Germline V gene lookup returns CDR1 MGHRA and CDR2 YSYEKL. CDR3 sequence reads: CASSPQLTESLNNEQFF.

This sequence joins TRBV6-2 or TRBV6-3 and TRBJ2-1. Germline V gene data show CDR1 as MNHEY and CDR2 as SVGEGT. This CDR3 comprises 15 residues. The CDR3 sequence: CASRRDWSSYNEQFF.

V and J are TRBV11-3 and TRBJ1-2; TCRdb picks TRBD1, but there is no DNA to check that call. This CDR3 region has 19 residues. Germline values: CDR1 SGHNT, CDR2 YENEEA. The CDR3 region is CASSSKFRGATGLKLGYTF.